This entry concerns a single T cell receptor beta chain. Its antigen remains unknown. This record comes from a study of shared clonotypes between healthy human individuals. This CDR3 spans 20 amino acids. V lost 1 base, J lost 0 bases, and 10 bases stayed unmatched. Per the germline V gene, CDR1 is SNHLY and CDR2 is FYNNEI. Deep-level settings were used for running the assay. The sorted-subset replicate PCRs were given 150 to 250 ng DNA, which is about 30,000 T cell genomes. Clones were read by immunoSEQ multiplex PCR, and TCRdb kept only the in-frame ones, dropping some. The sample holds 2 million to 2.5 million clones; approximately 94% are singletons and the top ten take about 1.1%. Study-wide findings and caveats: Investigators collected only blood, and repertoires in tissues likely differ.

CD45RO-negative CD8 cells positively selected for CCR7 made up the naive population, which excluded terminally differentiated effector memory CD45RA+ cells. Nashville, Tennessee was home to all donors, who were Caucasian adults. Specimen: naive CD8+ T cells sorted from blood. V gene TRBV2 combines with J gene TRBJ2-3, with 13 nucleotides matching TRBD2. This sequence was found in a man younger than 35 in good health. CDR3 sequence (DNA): TGTGCCAGCAGTGAAGAGGAGACTAGCGGGGGGCACGCTAGCACAGATACGCAGTATTTT. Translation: CASSEEETSGGHASTDTQYF.